This TCR beta chain was sequenced for a study of cytomegalovirus exposure and HLA in healthy donors. General study points: In vitro testing confirmed a few CMV-associated chains as specific for CMV antigens.

For this clone: Its antigen remains unidentified.

It was the approximately 130-subject validation cohort, separate from the roughly 700-subject first cohort, to which the donors belonged. The assay was immunoSEQ multiplex PCR, and TCRdb's table has in-frame clones only and misses some. The sample yields about 130,000 clones, about nine tenths seen once. Per germline, CDR1 MNHEY and CDR2 SMNVEV (reference sequence). The germline V and J ends were trimmed by 2 bases and 3 bases, with 9 bases remaining between them. The CDR3 runs 14 residues. This sequence joins TRBV27 and TRBJ2-3; D unresolved. Source material: PBMCs. The sequence was collected from a man in his thirties or forties in good health and CMV-seronegative. As DNA, the CDR3 is TGTGCCAGCAGTTTACTAGACGGGACAGATACGCAGTATTTT. This gives the protein CASSLLDGTDTQYF.